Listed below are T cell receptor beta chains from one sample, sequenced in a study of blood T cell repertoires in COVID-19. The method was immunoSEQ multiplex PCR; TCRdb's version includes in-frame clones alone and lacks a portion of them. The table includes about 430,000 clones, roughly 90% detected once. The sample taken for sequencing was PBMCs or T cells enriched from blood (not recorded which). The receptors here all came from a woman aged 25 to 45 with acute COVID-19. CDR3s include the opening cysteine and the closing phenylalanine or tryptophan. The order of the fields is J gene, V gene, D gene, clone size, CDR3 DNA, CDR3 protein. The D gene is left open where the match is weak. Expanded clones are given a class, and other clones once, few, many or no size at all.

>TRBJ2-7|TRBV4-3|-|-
TGCGCCAGCAGCCACTTGACAGACTCCTACGAGCAGTACTTC
CASSHLTDSYEQYF
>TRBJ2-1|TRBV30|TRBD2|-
TGTGCCTGGAGTGCTCGACTAGCGGGGGGGCCCTTCTCCTACAATGAGCAGTTCTTC
CAWSARLAGGPFSYNEQFF
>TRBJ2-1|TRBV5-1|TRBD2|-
TGCGCCAGCAGCTTGGTAGCGGGGCAGTACAATGAGCAGTTCTTC
CASSLVAGQYNEQFF
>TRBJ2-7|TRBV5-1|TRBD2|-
TGCGCCAGCAGCTTGGTAGCGGGGGGAACCTACGAGCAGTACTTC
CASSLVAGGTYEQYF
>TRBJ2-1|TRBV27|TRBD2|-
TGTGCCAGCAGTTTTCGAGCGGGGGGGCCTAGAAATGAGCAGTTCTTC
CASSFRAGGPRNEQFF
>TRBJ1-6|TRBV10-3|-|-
TGTGCCATCTGGGGCGGCGAACCGAATTCACCCCTCCACTTT
CAIWGGEPNSPLHF
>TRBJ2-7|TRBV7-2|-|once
TGTGCCAGCAGCCCGTCCTACGAGCAGTACTTC
CASSPSYEQYF
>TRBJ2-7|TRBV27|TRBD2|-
TGTGCCAGCAGTTTCCTAACTAGCGGGGCTTTCTACGAGCAGTACTTC
CASSFLTSGAFYEQYF
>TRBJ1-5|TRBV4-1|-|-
TGCGCCAGCAGCCAAGGTACCAAGGACAGTCACAATCAGCCCCAGCATTTT
CASSQGTKDSHNQPQHF
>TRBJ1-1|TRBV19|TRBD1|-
TGTGCCAGTAATGGACAGGGGTGGACTGAAGCTTTCTTT
CASNGQGWTEAFF
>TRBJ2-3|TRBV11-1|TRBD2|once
TGTGCCAGCAGCTTAGATGGGGCGGGGGGCACAGATACGCAGTATTTT
CASSLDGAGGTDTQYF
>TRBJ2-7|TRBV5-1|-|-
TGCGCCAGCAGCGTGGGGGCAGCCCGATACGAGCAGTACTTC
CASSVGAARYEQYF
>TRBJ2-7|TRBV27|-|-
TGTGCCAGTACCCGGACAGCCCCTCAGGGGTCCTCCTACGAGCAGTACTTC
CASTRTAPQGSSYEQYF
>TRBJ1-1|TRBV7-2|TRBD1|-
TGTGCCAGCAGCCCCAGAGGGGGCATCATGGTGGCTGAAGCTTTCTTT
CASSPRGGIMVAEAFF
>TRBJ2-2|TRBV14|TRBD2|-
TGTGCCAGCAGCCCCCGGACTAGCGGGGGGGGGAACACCGGGGAGCTGTTTTTT
CASSPRTSGGGNTGELFF
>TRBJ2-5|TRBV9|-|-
TGTGCCAGCAGCCCGGGGTGGGGGGTAAGCGAGACCCAGTACTTC
CASSPGWGVSETQYF
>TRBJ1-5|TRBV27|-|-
TGTGCCAGCAGCACCCGCCTGGAGCAGCCCCAGCATTTT
CASSTRLEQPQHF
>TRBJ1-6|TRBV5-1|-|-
TGCGCCAGCAGCTTAGGCGGGTATAATTCACCCCTCCACTTT
CASSLGGYNSPLHF
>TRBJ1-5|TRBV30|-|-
TGTGCCTGGAGTCCGGCAGGGAATCAGCCCCAGCATTTT
CAWSPAGNQPQHF
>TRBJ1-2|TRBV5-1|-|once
TGCGCCAGCAGCTTTGGGTCTTTAAGCGGCGAGGGCTACACCTTC
CASSFGSLSGEGYTF
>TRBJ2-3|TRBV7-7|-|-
TGTGCCAGCAGCTTACGAGCGGGCACAGATACGCAGTATTTT
CASSLRAGTDTQYF
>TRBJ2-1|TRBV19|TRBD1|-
TGTGCCAGTAGTACCATGACAGGGCCCCATGAGCAGTTCTTC
CASSTMTGPHEQFF
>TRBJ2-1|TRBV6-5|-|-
TGTGCCAGCAGCCCAACAGGGCTTGTGCAGTTCTTC
CASSPTGLVQFF
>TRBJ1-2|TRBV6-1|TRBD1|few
TGTGCCAGCAGTGAGCAGACGACAGGGCTCGGTAAGGGTGGCTACACCTTC
CASSEQTTGLGKGGYTF
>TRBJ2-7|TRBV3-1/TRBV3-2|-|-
TGTGCCAGCAGCCAAGGGGGTGAAGGGAGCTACGAGCAGTACTTC
CASSQGGEGSYEQYF
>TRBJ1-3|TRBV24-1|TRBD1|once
TGTGCCACCAGTGAGGGACAGGGTACTGGAAACACCATATATTTT
CATSEGQGTGNTIYF
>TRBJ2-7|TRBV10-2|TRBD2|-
TGCGCCAGCAGGGTCCCGGGGGGCTACGAGCAGTACTTC
CASRVPGGYEQYF
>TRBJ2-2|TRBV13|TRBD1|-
TGTGCCAGCAGCTTGGCCGGGACAGGGTCCACCGGGGAGCTGTTTTTT
CASSLAGTGSTGELFF
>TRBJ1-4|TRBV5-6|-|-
TGTGCCAGCAACAACCTCGCGAGTCAGGGGCGAGAAAAACTGTTTTTT
CASNNLASQGREKLFF
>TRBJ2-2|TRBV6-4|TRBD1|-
TGTGCCAGCAGTGCGACAGGGATCGGGGAGCTGTTTTTT
CASSATGIGELFF
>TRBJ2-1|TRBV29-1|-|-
TGCAGCGAAACCCCGGGACCAAAGAGGGGGGAGCAGTTCTTC
CSETPGPKRGEQFF
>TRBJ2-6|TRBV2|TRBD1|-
TGTGCCAGCAGAGAGACAGGGTTGGCCAACGTCCTGACTTTC
CASRETGLANVLTF
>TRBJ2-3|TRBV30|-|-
TGTGCCTGGAGCAGATTCGGGGCAGATACGCAGTATTTT
CAWSRFGADTQYF
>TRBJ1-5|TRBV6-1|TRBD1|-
TGTGCCAGCAATATAGGACAGGGCGGCAATCAGCCCCAGCATTTT
CASNIGQGGNQPQHF
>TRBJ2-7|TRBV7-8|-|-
TGTGCCAGCAGCTTAGCCGTCTACGAGCAGTACTTC
CASSLAVYEQYF
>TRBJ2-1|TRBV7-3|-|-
TGTGCCAGCAGCTCTAGCGACGGTGAGCAGTTCTTC
CASSSSDGEQFF
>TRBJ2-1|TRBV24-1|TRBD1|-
TGTGCCACCAGTGATCCGGGACAGGGAACCTACAATGAGCAGTTCTTC
CATSDPGQGTYNEQFF
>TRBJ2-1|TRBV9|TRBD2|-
TGTGCCAGCAGCGTAGAAGAACTAGCGGGGCCGTACAATGAGCAGTTCTTC
CASSVEELAGPYNEQFF
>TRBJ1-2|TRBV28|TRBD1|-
TGTGCCAGCAGCACCGGGACAGTCTATGGCTACACCTTC
CASSTGTVYGYTF
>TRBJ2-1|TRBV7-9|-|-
TGTGCCAGCAGCCTAGGTTACAGGAGCTCCTACAATGAGCAGTTCTTC
CASSLGYRSSYNEQFF
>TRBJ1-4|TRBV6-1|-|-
TGTGCCAGCAGTGATAGAGGGAGGGGTAATGAAAAACTGTTTTTT
CASSDRGRGNEKLFF
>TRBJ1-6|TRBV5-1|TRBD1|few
TGCGCCAGCAGCCTGGGACAGTGGCCGGATTCACCCCTCCACTTT
CASSLGQWPDSPLHF
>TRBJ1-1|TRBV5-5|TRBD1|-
TGTGCCAGCAGCTTACACAGGGGGCGAACTGAAGCTTTCTTT
CASSLHRGRTEAFF
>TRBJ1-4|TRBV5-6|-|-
TGTGCCAGCAGCTTGGACGCGCGGGGCGGGAAACTGTTTTTT
CASSLDARGGKLFF
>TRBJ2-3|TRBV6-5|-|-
TGTGCCAGCAGTCGACAGGGAGGTCGAGATACGCAGTATTTT
CASSRQGGRDTQYF
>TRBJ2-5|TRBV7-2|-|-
TGTGCCAGCAGCTTAAGGTGGGCTGATTTACAAGAGACCCAGTACTTC
CASSLRWADLQETQYF
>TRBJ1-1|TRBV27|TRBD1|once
TGTGCCAGCAGTCCGTGGACAGGGGGCGAATCGGACACTGAAGCTTTCTTT
CASSPWTGGESDTEAFF
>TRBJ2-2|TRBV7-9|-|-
TGTGCCAGCAGCTTACCAGCGGCCGGGGAGCTGTTTTTT
CASSLPAAGELFF
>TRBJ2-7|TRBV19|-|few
TGTGCCACCCAAAACGGTTACGAGCAGTACTTC
CATQNGYEQYF
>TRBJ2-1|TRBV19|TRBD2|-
TGTGCCAGTAGTATCCCCGGGAGGGGCCGAGTCAATGAGCAGTTCTTC
CASSIPGRGRVNEQFF
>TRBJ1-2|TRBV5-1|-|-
TGCGCCAGCAGCTCCTCTGACACGGCGGGCACCTTC
CASSSSDTAGTF
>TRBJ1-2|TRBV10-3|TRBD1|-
TGTGCCATCAGCCATTCGACCGGGACAGGGGGCGCGGATGGCTACACCTTC
CAISHSTGTGGADGYTF
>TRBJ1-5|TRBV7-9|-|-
TGTGCCAGCAGCTTAGGGGGAGGCAATCAGCCCCAGCATTTT
CASSLGGGNQPQHF
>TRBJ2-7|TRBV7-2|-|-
TGTGCCAGCAGCCCAGGTGCCGGGGTCTACGAGCAGTACTTC
CASSPGAGVYEQYF
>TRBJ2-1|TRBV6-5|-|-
TGTGCCAGCAGTCCGGGACTCAACTACAATGAGCAGTTCTTC
CASSPGLNYNEQFF
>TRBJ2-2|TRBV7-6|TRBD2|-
TGTGCCAGCAGCTTAGAGGCTAGCGGGGGGACTAACACCGGGGAGCTGTTTTTT
CASSLEASGGTNTGELFF
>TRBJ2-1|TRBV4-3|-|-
TGCGCCAGCAGCCAAGATTTCAGGGACTGGTCCTACAATGAGCAGTTCTTC
CASSQDFRDWSYNEQFF